This T cell receptor beta chain is from a study of blood T cell repertoires in COVID-19. Per the germline V gene, CDR1 is SGHTA and CDR2 is FQGNSA. The trim removed 2 bases at V and 5 bases at J, leaving 5 bases unmatched. The CDR3 has 15 amino acids. This table comes from immunoSEQ multiplex PCR, and its TCRdb copy is limited to in-frame clones, with some not included. This table holds around 130,000 clones, approximately 86% found once. This sequence was found in a woman in her forties or fifties who had recovered from COVID-19. Specimen: peripheral blood. The V gene is TRBV7-2, the J gene TRBJ1-5, with 8 nucleotides matching TRBD1. In DNA, the CDR3 is TGTGCCAGCAGCTTATGGCAGGGGGCTGATCAGCCCCAGCATTTT. This codes for CASSLWQGADQPQHF.